The 26 T cell receptor beta chains in this list originate from one sample, sequenced in a study of OX40 agonist ivuxolimab in advanced cancers. Measured with immunoSEQ multiplex PCR; TCRdb has only the in-frame clones, and not every one. The repertoire holds about 56,000 clones, 82% seen once, with more than 3.5% in the top ten. The source material was CD4+ or CD8+ T cells sorted from blood, sampled in a trial of the OX40 agonist ivuxolimab. The receptor set was obtained from an adult with an advanced solid tumor such as melanoma, head and neck, liver or kidney cancer.

The V gene is TRBV28, the J gene TRBJ1-5; 8 bases fit TRBD1. Germline V gene lookup returns CDR1 MDHEN and CDR2 SYDVKM. The CDR3 length is 16 residues. Unmatched junction bases numbered 11, after V lost 5 bases and J lost 5 bases. CDR3 coding DNA: TGTGCCAGCAGTCCCAACAGGGGGTTGTGGGATCAGCCCCAGCATTTT. It is translated as CASSPNRGLWDQPQHF.

This chain joins TRBV5-4 and TRBJ2-1; 11 nucleotides align to TRBD2. V lost 0 bases to trimming and J lost 9 bases; unmatched junction nucleotides: 2. CDR1 and CDR2 (germline): SGHNT, YYREEE (reference sequence). The CDR3 runs 14 residues. The DNA of the CDR3 is TGTGCCAGCAGCTTGGGGGGACTAGCGGCTGAGCAGTTCTTC. The encoded protein is CASSLGGLAAEQFF.

J is TRBJ2-5 and V is TRBV6-1; D perhaps matches TRBD2 (5 bases). This CDR3 is 15 amino acids long. V lost 3 bases and J 2 bases, leaving 13 bases between the germline ends. Per germline, CDR1 MNHNS and CDR2 SASEGT. The DNA of the CDR3 is TGTGCCAGCAGTGATGGCTTGCGGACTCAAGAGACCCAGTACTTC. Its protein is CASSDGLRTQETQYF.

The table lists this clone with a count of one. The chain has TRBV28 and TRBJ2-7, with TRBD2 identical over 10 bases. CDR3 length: 15 residues. The V gene's germline CDR1 is MDHEN and CDR2 SYDVKM. V trimming: 5 bases; J trimming: 7 bases; junction bases outside the gene matches: 11. The chain's CDR3 is CASSPAGTSAREQYF. Here the CDR3 DNA reads TGTGCCAGCAGTCCTGCCGGGACTAGCGCACGTGAGCAGTACTTC.

The rearrangement joins TRBV5-8 to TRBJ2-1; D is unresolved. The CDR3 sequence is 15 residues long. The germline CDR1 and CDR2 sequences are SGHTS and YDEGEE. The V gene lost 3 bases and the J gene lost 8 bases, with 18 bases spanning the gap. Here the CDR3 DNA reads TGTGCCAGCAGCTCGGTGAAGCAAACGGTTTATGAGCAGTTCTTC. Translating it yields CASSSVKQTVYEQFF.

This sequence joins TRBV11-3 and TRBJ2-2; D gene uncertain. Trimming removed 5 bases from V and 4 bases from J, with 5 bases in between. The CDR3 contains 12 residues. Germline-derived CDR1 and CDR2 are SGHNT and YENEEA. The chain's CDR3 is CASSPPTGELFF. CDR3 sequence (DNA): TGTGCCAGCAGCCCCCCCACCGGGGAGCTGTTTTTT.

The chain has TRBV7-9 and TRBJ2-7; tentative D call: TRBD1 (7 bases). V lost 5 bases and J 7 bases, leaving 12 bases between the germline ends. Germline CDR1 SEHNR, CDR2 FQNEAQ (reference sequence). This CDR3 spans 12 amino acids. The CDR3 region has the DNA TGTGCCAGCAGCACCCAGGGGGGTGAGCAGTACTTC. It codes for CASSTQGGEQYF.

This clone appeared a single time. The V and J genes are TRBV19 and TRBJ2-3; the match to TRBD2 covers 16 bases. Unmatched junction bases numbered 4, after V lost 3 bases and J lost 1 base. The germline gives CDR1 LNHDA, CDR2 SQIVND (reference sequence). The CDR3 totals 18 residues. As DNA, the CDR3 is TGTGCCAGTAGTATGCAAGGGACTAGCGGGAGGGGCACAGATACGCAGTATTTT. It translates to CASSMQGTSGRGTDTQYF.

The chain joins TRBV5-1 to TRBJ2-3; tentative D call: TRBD2 (6 bases). Per the germline V gene, CDR1 is SGHRS and CDR2 is YFSETQ. The CDR3 consists of 14 residues. Deletions cut 2 bases from V and 1 base from J, with 8 bases between. The CDR3 sequence: CASSFGGGTDTQYF. CDR3 sequence (DNA): TGCGCCAGCAGCTTTGGAGGGGGCACAGATACGCAGTATTTT.

CDR3 sequence: CASSLGRNTEAFF. As DNA, the CDR3 is TGTGCCAGCAGTTTAGGGAGGAACACTGAAGCTTTCTTT. This chain links TRBV6-1 with TRBJ1-1, with D unresolved. The ends were cut back, 5 bases at V and 1 base at J, with 8 bases in the middle. This CDR3 contains 13 residues. From germline, CDR1 is MNHNS and CDR2 SASEGT.

This clone has only a few counts. This chain connects TRBV7-9 to TRBJ1-3; D is perhaps TRBD1 (5 bases). This CDR3 comprises 13 residues. Deletions cut 8 bases from V and 1 base from J, with 9 bases between. Germline lookup yields CDR1 SEHNR and CDR2 FQNEAQ (reference sequence). The CDR3 region has the DNA TGTGCCAGCCTCTGGGGGTCTGGAAACACCATATATTTT. This sequence encodes CASLWGSGNTIYF.

The chain has TRBV2 and TRBJ1-2, with D maybe TRBD1 (6 bases). V was clipped by 5 bases and J by 6 bases, with 16 bases between them. This CDR3 spans 14 amino acids. From germline, CDR1 is SNHLY and CDR2 FYNNEI. CDR3 residues: CASSSLQGRDGYTF. CDR3 bases: TGTGCCAGCAGTTCCCTACAGGGAAGGGATGGCTACACCTTC.

The gene calls are TRBV18 and TRBJ2-7; D remains ambiguous. This CDR3 is built from 14 residues. V lost 1 base and J 1 base, leaving 8 bases between the germline ends. The germline gives CDR1 KGHSH, CDR2 LQKENI. The CDR3: CASSPRAGSYEQYF. The DNA for the CDR3 is TGTGCCAGCTCACCACGGGCAGGTTCCTACGAGCAGTACTTC.

The chain has TRBV28 and TRBJ2-5; tentative D call: TRBD2 (7 bases). The CDR3 runs 15 residues. From germline, CDR1 is MDHEN and CDR2 SYDVKM. Trimming removed 3 bases at V and 7 bases at J, with 18 bases between. The CDR3 nucleotides read TGTGCCAGCAGTTTGGGCGGGGGCCGCCGGGGGACCCAGTACTTC. It translates to CASSLGGGRRGTQYF.

The gene calls are TRBV28 and TRBJ1-5, with D perhaps TRBD1 (5 bases). Trimming took off 7 bases at V and 0 bases at J, with 13 bases between the two ends. The germline gives CDR1 MDHEN, CDR2 SYDVKM. This CDR3 spans 15 amino acids. The CDR3 DNA is TGTGCCAGCAAGCGGGGGATCCATAGCAATCAGCCCCAGCATTTT. Amino acids: CASKRGIHSNQPQHF.

Comment on this clone: The sample holds other DNA sequences that translate to the same CDR3. The rearrangement uses TRBV30 and TRBJ2-7; 12 bases align to TRBD2. The CDR3 consists of 16 residues. J lost 7 bases, V lost 1 base, and 11 bases had no gene match. The germline gives CDR1 GTSNPN, CDR2 SVGIG (reference sequence). CDR3 protein: CAWSAYSSGRAGEQYF. CDR3 DNA sequence: TGTGCCTGGAGTGCCTACTCTAGCGGGAGGGCCGGGGAGCAGTACTTC.

This chain joins TRBV27 and TRBJ1-1; D gene unclear. CDR1 and CDR2 from the germline V gene are MNHEY and SMNVEV (reference sequence). There are 13 residues in the CDR3. Trimming took off 5 bases at V and 4 bases at J, with 11 bases between the two ends. The CDR3 region is CASSLRALTEAFF. The CDR3 DNA sequence: TGTGCCAGCAGTCTCCGGGCCCTCACTGAAGCTTTCTTT.

The sample holds a few counts of this clone. The gene calls are TRBV27 and TRBJ2-4, with a weak D call TRBD2 (6 bases). Trimming removed 3 bases at V and 0 bases at J, with 12 bases between. CDR3 length: 16 amino acids. The germline gives CDR1 MNHEY, CDR2 SMNVEV (reference sequence). The CDR3: CASSFGGPAAKNIQYF. The CDR3, as DNA: TGTGCCAGCAGTTTCGGAGGGCCTGCAGCCAAAAACATTCAGTACTTC.

The V gene is TRBV7-9, the J gene TRBJ1-6; D unresolved. The CDR3 is 16 residues long. V gave up 2 bases and J gave up 4 bases, with 12 bases separating them. CDR1 is SEHNR and CDR2 is FQNEAQ in the germline V gene (reference sequence). The CDR3 DNA reads as TGTGCCAGCAGCTTAAAGGCCAGTGCGTATAATTCACCCCTCCACTTT. It codes for CASSLKASAYNSPLHF.

The CDR3 bases are TGCAGCGTTGAAGACCGACCCGTAAACTATGGCTACACCTTC. Protein product: CSVEDRPVNYGYTF. The chain carries TRBV29-1 and TRBJ1-2; D ambiguous. Germline values: CDR1 SQVTM, CDR2 ANQGSEA. This CDR3 has 14 residues. The ends were cut back, 0 bases at V and 2 bases at J, with 10 bases in the middle.

The V and J genes are TRBV7-2 and TRBJ2-5; tentatively, D is TRBD1 (6 bases). CDR1 is SGHTA, CDR2 FQGNSA, per germline. V dropped 5 bases and J dropped 2 bases, with 15 bases sitting between them. This CDR3 is built from 15 residues. CDR3 loop: CASSDGTRRQETQYF. Written as DNA, the CDR3 is TGTGCCAGCAGCGACGGGACACGACGGCAAGAGACCCAGTACTTC.

At least ten counts were recorded for this clone. V is TRBV6-1 and J is TRBJ2-7; D gene ambiguous. CDR1 and CDR2 from the germline V gene are MNHNS and SASEGT. Trimming took off 3 bases at V and 3 bases at J, with 15 bases between the two ends. CDR3 length equals 15 residues. CDR3 in amino acids: CASSDGENLLYEQYF. CDR3 coding DNA: TGTGCCAGCAGTGATGGGGAAAACCTCCTCTACGAGCAGTACTTC.

A few counts support this clone. The rearrangement uses TRBV4-2 and TRBJ1-2; no reliable D call. From germline, CDR1 is LGHNA and CDR2 YNFKEQ. V lost 9 bases and J 0 bases, leaving 17 bases between the germline ends. The CDR3 extends over 15 amino acids. The CDR3 DNA reads as TGTGCCAGTTCGCCAAGCTCTTCTTCTAACTATGGCTACACCTTC. This gives the protein CASSPSSSSNYGYTF.

The chain couples TRBV5-4 to TRBJ2-7; D call uncertain. The V gene's germline CDR1 is SGHNT and CDR2 YYREEE (reference sequence). The CDR3 has 15 residues. Trimming left V 0 bases short and J 4 bases short, with 14 bases between. In DNA form, the CDR3 reads TGTGCCAGCAGCTTGGAACCGACGGCAGCTTACGAGCAGTACTTC. Translation: CASSLEPTAAYEQYF. Complete variable domain (other parts from reference TRBV5-4 and TRBJ2-7): ETGVTQSPTHLIKTRGQQVTLRCSSQSGHNTVSWYQQALGQGPQFIFQYYREEENGRGNFPPRFSGLQFPNYSSELNVNALELDDSALYLCASSLEPTAAYEQYFGPGTRLTVT.

The chain recombines TRBV4-1 with TRBJ1-3, with D perhaps matching TRBD1 (6 bases). CDR1 is MGHRA and CDR2 is YSYEKL in the germline V gene. This CDR3 contains 18 residues. The V gene lost 0 bases and the J gene lost 2 bases, with 17 bases spanning the gap. The CDR3 coding sequence is TGCGCCAGCAGCCAAGAGACTCCCGGGGGCGGCCCTGGAAACACCATATATTTT. It specifies CASSQETPGGGPGNTIYF.

The V and J genes are TRBV29-1 and TRBJ1-5; D might be TRBD1 (6 bases). The germline gives CDR1 SQVTM, CDR2 ANQGSEA. Trimming took off 5 bases at V and 3 bases at J, with 14 bases between the two ends. The CDR3 has 14 amino acids. The CDR3: CSVRERGINQPQHF. DNA of the CDR3: TGCAGCGTTAGAGAGAGGGGGATCAATCAGCCCCAGCATTTT.